The present T cell receptor beta chain was sequenced within a study of Graves' ophthalmopathy and Graves' hyperthyroidism. Broader study findings: From stable hyperthyroidism, ophthalmopathy was separated by a 13-signature model with roughly 89% sensitivity and 75% to 84% specificity. Blood was where most expanded thyroid clonotypes above 0.001 frequency also turned up.

From RNA, the CDR3 regions of TCR beta chains were amplified and sequenced. After a first-round RT-PCR with HTBI primers, a second-round multiplex PCR was run. TCRdb itself ran the multiplex PCR reads through MiXCR, one entry per CDR3 protein. This table has about 1.1 million distinct CDR3 sequences, roughly 35% appearing once. The authors enrolled newly diagnosed hyperthyroidism patients aged 18 to 65 with under 2 months' duration. In the case of this clonotype: Antigen: not known. An end of the junction does not agree with germline; a read error may underlie this.

The source material was peripheral blood or thyroid tissue (not recorded which). The source is an adult man with Graves' hyperthyroidism.

The CDR3 is CASSSPSRGLYEQYF. The CDR3 DNA reads as TGTGCCAGCAGTTCCCCTTCCCGGGGACTCTACGAGCAGTACTTC. This chain links TRBV10-3 with TRBJ2-7; possible D gene TRBD2, 6 bases. In germline, CDR1 is ENHRY, CDR2 SYGVKD. The CDR3 is 15 amino acids.